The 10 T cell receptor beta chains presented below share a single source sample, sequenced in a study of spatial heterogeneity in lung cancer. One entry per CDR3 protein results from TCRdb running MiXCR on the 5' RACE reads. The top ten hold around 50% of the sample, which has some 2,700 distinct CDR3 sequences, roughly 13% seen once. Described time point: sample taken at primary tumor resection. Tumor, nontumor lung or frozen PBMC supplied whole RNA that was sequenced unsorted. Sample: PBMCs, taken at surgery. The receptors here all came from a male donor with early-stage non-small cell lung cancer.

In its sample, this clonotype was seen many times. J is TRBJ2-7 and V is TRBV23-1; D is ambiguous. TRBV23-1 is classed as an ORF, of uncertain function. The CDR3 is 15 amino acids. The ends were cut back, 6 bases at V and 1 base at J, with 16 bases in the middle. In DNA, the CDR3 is TGCGCCAGCAGGCAACCGGCCCGGCCTTCCTACGAGCAGTACTTC. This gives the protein CASRQPARPSYEQYF.

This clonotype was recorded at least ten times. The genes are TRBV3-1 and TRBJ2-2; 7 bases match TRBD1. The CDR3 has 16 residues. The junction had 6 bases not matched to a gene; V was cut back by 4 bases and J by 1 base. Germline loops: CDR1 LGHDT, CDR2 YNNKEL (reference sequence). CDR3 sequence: CASSPGDSMNTGELFF. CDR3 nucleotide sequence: TGTGCCAGCAGCCCCGGGGACAGCATGAACACCGGGGAGCTGTTTTTT.

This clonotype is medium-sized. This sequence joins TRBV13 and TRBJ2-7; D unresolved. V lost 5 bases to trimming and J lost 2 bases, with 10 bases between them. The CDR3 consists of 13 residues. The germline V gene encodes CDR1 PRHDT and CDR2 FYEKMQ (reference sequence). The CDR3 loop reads CASSQTGTYEQYF. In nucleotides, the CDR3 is TGTGCCAGCAGCCAGACCGGAACCTACGAGCAGTACTTC. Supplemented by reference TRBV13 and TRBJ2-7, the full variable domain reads AAGVIQSPRHLIKEKRETATLKCYPIPRHDTVYWYQQGPGQDPQFLISFYEKMQSDKGSIPDRFSAQQFSDYHSELNMSSLELGDSALYFCASSQTGTYEQYFGPGTRLTVT.

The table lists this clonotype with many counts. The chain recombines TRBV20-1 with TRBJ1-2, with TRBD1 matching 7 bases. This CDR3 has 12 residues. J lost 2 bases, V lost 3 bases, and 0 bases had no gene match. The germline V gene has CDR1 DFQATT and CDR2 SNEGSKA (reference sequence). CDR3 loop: CSASRGNYGYTF. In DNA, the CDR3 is TGCAGTGCTAGCAGGGGGAACTATGGCTACACCTTC.

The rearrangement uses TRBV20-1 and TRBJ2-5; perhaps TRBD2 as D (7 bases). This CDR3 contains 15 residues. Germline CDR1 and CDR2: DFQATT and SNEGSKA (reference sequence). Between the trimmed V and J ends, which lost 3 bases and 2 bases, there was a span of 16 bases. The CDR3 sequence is CSARALRGGQETQYF. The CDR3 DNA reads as TGCAGTGCTAGGGCTCTAAGGGGGGGGCAAGAGACCCAGTACTTC.

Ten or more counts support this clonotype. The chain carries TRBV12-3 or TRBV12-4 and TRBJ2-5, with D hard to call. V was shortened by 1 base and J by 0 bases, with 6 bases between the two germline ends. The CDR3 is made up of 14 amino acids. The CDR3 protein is CASSLGGNQETQYF. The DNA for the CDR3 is TGTGCCAGCAGTTTAGGCGGAAACCAAGAGACCCAGTACTTC.

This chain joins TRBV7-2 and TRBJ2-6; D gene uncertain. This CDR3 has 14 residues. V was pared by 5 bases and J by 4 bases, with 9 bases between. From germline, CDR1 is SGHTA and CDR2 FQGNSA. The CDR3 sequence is CASSASTGANVLTF. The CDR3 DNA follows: TGTGCCAGCAGCGCCTCCACCGGGGCCAACGTCCTGACTTTC.

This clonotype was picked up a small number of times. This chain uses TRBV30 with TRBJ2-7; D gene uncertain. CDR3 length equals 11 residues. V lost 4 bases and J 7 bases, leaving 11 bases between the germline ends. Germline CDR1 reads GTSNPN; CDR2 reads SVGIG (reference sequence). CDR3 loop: CAWMRSWEQYV. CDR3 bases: TGTGCCTGGATGAGGTCATGGGAGCAGTACGTC.

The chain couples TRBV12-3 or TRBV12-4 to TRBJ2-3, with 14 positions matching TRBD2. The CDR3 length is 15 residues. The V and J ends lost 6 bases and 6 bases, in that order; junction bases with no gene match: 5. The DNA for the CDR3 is TGTGCCAGCAGCCGGACTAGCGGGGGGTTGGATACGCAGTATTTT. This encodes CASSRTSGGLDTQYF.

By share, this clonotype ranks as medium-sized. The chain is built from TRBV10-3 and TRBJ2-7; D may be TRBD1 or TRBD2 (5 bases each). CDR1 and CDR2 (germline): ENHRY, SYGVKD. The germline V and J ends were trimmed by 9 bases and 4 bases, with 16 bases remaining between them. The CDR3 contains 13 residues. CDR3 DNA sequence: TGTGCCATGGCAGGTGTGGGGGAATACGAGCAGTACTTC. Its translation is CAMAGVGEYEQYF.